Below, 10 T cell receptor beta chains from the same sample are listed, as sequenced in a study of regulatory and conventional T cells in RAG deficiency. Assay: immunoSEQ multiplex PCR; the TCRdb copy retains only in-frame clones and omits some. This sample has almost 35,000 clones; around 76% occur once, and the top ten carry roughly 3.4%. Conventional CD4+ T cells were sorted from blood as CD25-low CD127-high cells. The data were also submitted as part of a second study, on regulatory T cells. From that report: The PCR used 52 TRBV and 13 TRBJ primers.

Material for sequencing was CD4+ effector T cells sorted from blood. These receptors were obtained from a human donor in good health.

The rearrangement links TRBV27 to TRBJ2-1, with D possibly matching TRBD2 (5 bases). The CDR3 covers 16 residues. CDR1 and CDR2 (germline): MNHEY, SMNVEV (reference sequence). Trimming took 5 bases from V and 7 from J, leaving 21 bases between them. The CDR3 coding sequence is TGTGCCAGCAGTCCTGGACCGCCCGGAACGGGAAATGAGCAGTTCTTC. This gives the protein CASSPGPPGTGNEQFF.

This chain uses TRBV6-1 with TRBJ1-2, with 9 bases matching TRBD1. Germline loops: CDR1 MNHNS, CDR2 SASEGT. V trimming: 4 bases; J trimming: 6 bases; junction bases outside the gene matches: 3. This CDR3 region has 13 residues. This CDR3 is CASSVRTGDGYTF. The CDR3 DNA follows: TGTGCCAGCAGTGTTCGGACAGGGGATGGCTACACCTTC.

The chain carries TRBV4-1 and TRBJ1-4; TRBD1 might be the D (5 bases). CDR1 and CDR2 (germline): MGHRA, YSYEKL. Trimming stripped 1 base from V and 5 bases from J, with 14 bases between. The CDR3 has 16 amino acids. The CDR3 here is CASSQVQTGSNEKLFF. As DNA, the CDR3 is TGCGCCAGCAGCCAAGTACAAACAGGATCGAATGAAAAACTGTTTTTT.

The CDR3 is CASSSVSGTVAFF. CDR3 bases: TGTGCCAGCAGTTCGGTCTCCGGGACAGTCGCTTTCTTT. The chain combines TRBV6-5 with TRBJ1-1, with 7 bases matching TRBD1. J lost 11 bases, V lost 4 bases, and 10 bases had no gene match. This CDR3 is built from 13 residues. Looked up from germline, CDR1 is MNHEY and CDR2 is SVGAGI.

Only a few counts were recorded for this clone. The chain has TRBV14 and TRBJ1-2; D gene unclear. Germline lookup yields CDR1 SGHDN and CDR2 FVKESK. This CDR3 contains 13 residues. The germline V and J ends were trimmed by 4 bases and 8 bases, with 14 bases remaining between them. The CDR3 nucleotides are TGTGCCAGCAGCCCCACCGAGGGATACGGCTACACCTTC. It yields the protein CASSPTEGYGYTF.

Here the CDR3 reads CAWRPANGNTIYF. CDR3 coding DNA: TGTGCCTGGAGACCCGCGAATGGAAACACCATATATTTT. V and J are TRBV30 and TRBJ1-3, with D uncertain. The CDR3 has 13 amino acids. The ends were cut back, 3 bases at V and 3 bases at J, with 9 bases in the middle. CDR1 GTSNPN and CDR2 SVGIG come from the germline V gene (reference sequence).

V usage is TRBV5-1 and J usage is TRBJ2-7, with D perhaps TRBD1 (6 bases). Trimming stripped 0 bases from V and 3 bases from J, with 16 bases between. CDR3 length equals 16 residues. Germline V lookup: CDR1 SGHRS, CDR2 YFSETQ. DNA of the CDR3: TGCGCCAGCAGCTTGGCGCCGGCAGGGGATAACTACGAGCAGTACTTC. Translated, it gives CASSLAPAGDNYEQYF.

V and J are TRBV5-4 and TRBJ1-1; 11 nucleotides match TRBD1. The V segment lost 0 bases and the J segment 3 bases; nucleotides outside the gene matches: 7. Germline CDR1 reads SGHNT; CDR2 reads YYREEE (reference sequence). This CDR3 has 17 residues. The CDR3 DNA is TGTGCCAGCAGCTTGGGGGACAGGGGGTTGGTCGACACTGAAGCTTTCTTT. Translated: CASSLGDRGLVDTEAFF.

The chain uses TRBV9 and TRBJ1-2, with 7 nucleotides matching TRBD1. This CDR3 spans 15 amino acids. CDR1 and CDR2 from the germline V gene are SGDLS and YYNGEE. V lost 0 bases and J lost 1; bases outside the gene matches: 3. CDR3 in DNA: TGTGCCAGCAGCGTAGGAGGACAGGTTAACTATGGCTACACCTTC. As protein: CASSVGGQVNYGYTF.

V and J are TRBV6-6 and TRBJ1-5; 8 bases are shared with TRBD1. V lost 8 bases, J lost 1 base, and 4 bases stayed unmatched. In germline, CDR1 is MNHNY, CDR2 SVGAGI (reference sequence). The CDR3 runs to 14 residues. The CDR3 loop reads CASSGQGSNQPQHF. In DNA form, the CDR3 reads TGTGCCAGCTCCGGACAGGGCAGCAATCAGCCCCAGCATTTT.